These T cell receptor beta chains were read from a single sample in a study of blood T cells in healthy people across ages. TCRdb recomputed calls from the 5' RACE reads with MiXCR, one row per CDR3 protein. There are 650,000 to 1,000,000 distinct CDR3 sequences in the sample; about 45% occur only once, and about a sixth lies in the top ten. Sequencing was done on a sample of blood. These receptors were taken from a man older than 75 in good health. Each CDR3 is given with its conserved first and last residue. D genes are given only for firm matches. Some rows have no size entry. The others give once, few or many, or a class for an expanded clone.

j_call,clone_size,d_call,v_call,cdr3_length,cdr3_nt,cdr3_aa
TRBJ2-3,few,NA,TRBV5-6,13,TGTGCCAGCAGCCGCCGAATTTTAGGTACGCAGTATTTT,CASSRRILGTQYF
TRBJ2-1,NA,TRBD2,TRBV7-2,15,TGTGCCAGCAGCCAAGGACTAGCTTGGGGAAATGAGCAGTTCTTC,CASSQGLAWGNEQFF
TRBJ2-2,few,NA,TRBV24-1,12,TGTGCCATCGAAGCTGCCTCCGGGGAGCTGTTTTTT,CAIEAASGELFF
TRBJ2-6,NA,NA,TRBV7-9,16,TGTGCCAGCAGCTCCCAGGGGGGGACTGGGGCCAACGTCCTGACTTTC,CASSSQGGTGANVLTF
TRBJ2-1,NA,TRBD2,TRBV20-1,14,TGCAGTGCTAGAGACCAAGGATTAGCGGGATTTCTGTTCTTC,CSARDQGLAGFLFF
TRBJ2-7,NA,TRBD2,TRBV6-2/TRBV6-3,15,TGTGCCAGCTGGGATCCTAGCGGGCGTTCTTACGAGCAGTACTTC,CASWDPSGRSYEQYF
TRBJ2-7,many,NA,TRBV27,17,TGTGCCAGCAGTTCCCCGTTGGGAGGGACAGGCACCTACGAGCAGTACTTC,CASSSPLGGTGTYEQYF
TRBJ1-4,NA,NA,TRBV4-1,15,TGCGCCAGCAGCCAAGACTGGGGGTTTGTGGAAAAACTGTTTTTT,CASSQDWGFVEKLFF
TRBJ2-3,few,TRBD1,TRBV24-1,20,TGTGCCACCAGTGACACCGGGACAGGGGGTAAGCGGGAAAGCACAGATACGCAGTATTTT,CATSDTGTGGKRESTDTQYF
TRBJ2-5,NA,NA,TRBV20-1,15,TGCAGTGCTAGAGATGGGGGGAGCGGGCAAGAGACCCAGTACTTC,CSARDGGSGQETQYF
TRBJ2-1,NA,NA,TRBV11-3,14,TGTGCCAGCAGTCCGGCGGTCGGAGGGGGAGAGCAGTTCTTC,CASSPAVGGGEQFF
TRBJ2-5,NA,NA,TRBV7-7,15,TGTGCTAGCAGCTTAGAAGGCATAACAGGGGAGACCCAGTACTTC,CASSLEGITGETQYF
TRBJ2-1,NA,TRBD2,TRBV12-3/TRBV12-4,18,TGTGCCAGCACCCAATTCGGGGGACTAGCAGCACCCAGGGATGAGCAGTTCTTC,CASTQFGGLAAPRDEQFF
TRBJ2-5,NA,NA,TRBV29-1,14,TGCAGCGTTGAAGAGGCGGGGCCACAAGAGACCCAGTACTTC,CSVEEAGPQETQYF
TRBJ1-2,once,NA,TRBV12-3/TRBV12-4,13,TGTGCCAGCAGACGGGGGGCAGGCTATGGCTACACCTTC,CASRRGAGYGYTF
TRBJ2-7,once,TRBD2,TRBV6-2/TRBV6-3,14,TGTGCCAGCAAACAGAGCGGGGGTATCTACGAGCAGTACTTC,CASKQSGGIYEQYF
TRBJ2-1,NA,TRBD2,TRBV5-1,16,TGCGCCAGCAGCTATCTAGCGGGAGGGCAAGGGAATGAGCAGTTCTTC,CASSYLAGGQGNEQFF
TRBJ1-5,NA,NA,TRBV7-9,15,TGTGCCAGCAGCTCAGCCAGGGTACGAAATCAGCCCCAGCATTTT,CASSSARVRNQPQHF
TRBJ2-5,NA,NA,TRBV28,11,TGTGCCAGCGGCAGGGAAGAGACCCAGTACTTC,CASGREETQYF
TRBJ2-5,few,NA,TRBV29-1,12,TGCAGCGTTCGGGGGGCCCAAGAGACCCAGTACTTC,CSVRGAQETQYF
TRBJ2-7,few,NA,TRBV21-1,18,TGTGCCAGCAGCAAAGGGACGGGAGAACGCCCTTTTTCCTACGAGCAGTACTTC,CASSKGTGERPFSYEQYF
TRBJ2-1,few,NA,TRBV28,14,TGTGCCAGCAGTCGTGTTGGCGGCTACAATGAGCAGTTCTTC,CASSRVGGYNEQFF
TRBJ2-7,NA,NA,TRBV7-6,15,TGTGCCAGCAGCGCACCGGGACCGACGTCTTACGAGCAGTACTTC,CASSAPGPTSYEQYF
TRBJ2-1,NA,TRBD2,TRBV4-2,14,TGTGCCAGCAGCCGACGGACTAGCCTCAATGAGCAGTTCTTC,CASSRRTSLNEQFF
TRBJ1-1,few,NA,TRBV29-1,14,TGCAGCGTTGCCCAGTCCGGGGGTCTCGTGGAAGCTTTCTTT,CSVAQSGGLVEAFF
TRBJ2-5,NA,TRBD2,TRBV2,15,TGTGCCAGCAGTGATTGGAGCGGGAGGGTCAATGAGCAGTACTTC,CASSDWSGRVNEQYF
TRBJ2-1,NA,NA,TRBV10-3,14,TGTGCCATCAGTGAGTTAAGCGACACCAATGAGCAGTTCTTC,CAISELSDTNEQFF
TRBJ1-5,NA,NA,TRBV7-9,14,TGTGCCAGCAGCTCGGGACATAGCAATCAGCCCCAGCATTTT,CASSSGHSNQPQHF
TRBJ2-5,many,NA,TRBV12-3/TRBV12-4,13,TGTGCCAGCAGTCACGGGGCCTCAGAGACCCAGTACTTC,CASSHGASETQYF
TRBJ2-1,NA,NA,TRBV28,18,TGTGCCAGCGAGGAAACTCTTGTGTCGGGCTCCGCCTACAATGAGCAGTTCTTC,CASEETLVSGSAYNEQFF
TRBJ2-1,NA,TRBD2,TRBV7-9,16,TGTGCCAGCAGCTTAGCCCTAGCGGGAATGTACAATGAGCAGTTCTTC,CASSLALAGMYNEQFF
TRBJ2-1,NA,TRBD2,TRBV7-8,15,TGTGCCAGCAGCACTTCCGGGACTAGCGTGGGAGGGCAGTTCTTC,CASSTSGTSVGGQFF
TRBJ1-2,NA,NA,TRBV7-2,15,TGTGCCAGCAGCTTAGGGGCAGGGGACTTTTATGGCTACACCTTC,CASSLGAGDFYGYTF
TRBJ2-3,few,TRBD1,TRBV7-3,17,TGTGCCAGCAGCTTCAACCCGGGGACAGGGGTCCCGGATACGCAGTATTTT,CASSFNPGTGVPDTQYF
TRBJ2-3,few,NA,TRBV20-1,14,TGCAGTGCTAGTCCAGGTCTGAATAAAGATACGCAGTATTTT,CSASPGLNKDTQYF
TRBJ1-2,NA,NA,TRBV6-6,15,TGTGCCAGCAGCTCGGTTGGCGGGGAGGGGTATGGCTACACCTTC,CASSSVGGEGYGYTF
TRBJ1-2,NA,NA,TRBV6-1,15,TGTGCCAGCAGTGAAGGGGGCACCGCTAACTATGGCTACACCTTC,CASSEGGTANYGYTF
TRBJ2-7,few,NA,TRBV7-2,12,TGTGCCAGCAGCATAGGGATAAACGAGCAGTACTTC,CASSIGINEQYF
TRBJ2-1,NA,NA,TRBV6-5,11,TGTGCCAGCGGTAGGGACAATGAGCAGTTCTTC,CASGRDNEQFF
TRBJ2-1,NA,NA,TRBV29-1,16,TGCAGCGTTGATTACGCAAACGGACCTCTAAACAATGAGCAGTTCTTC,CSVDYANGPLNNEQFF
TRBJ2-2,NA,NA,TRBV6-5,15,TGTGCCAGCAGTTACCTCGAGGGTAACACCGGGGAGCTGTTTTTT,CASSYLEGNTGELFF
TRBJ1-1,NA,NA,TRBV20-1,15,TGCAGTGCTAGAGATGCCGGGACCAAGGGCACTGAAGCTTTCTTT,CSARDAGTKGTEAFF
TRBJ1-1,NA,TRBD1,TRBV6-6,13,TGTGCCAGCAGTAACAACGGACAGGGTGAAGCTTTCTTT,CASSNNGQGEAFF
TRBJ2-5,NA,NA,TRBV28,14,TGTGCCAGCAGAAGAATGGGAACACAAGAGACCCAGTACTTC,CASRRMGTQETQYF
TRBJ1-1,few,NA,TRBV4-3,15,TGCGCCAGCAGCCCCGGGAAGGGGTTGAACACTGAAGCTTTCTTT,CASSPGKGLNTEAFF
TRBJ2-7,NA,NA,TRBV11-1,15,TGTGCCAGCAGCTTAATCGCGACTAGTAGGTACGAGCAGTACTTC,CASSLIATSRYEQYF
TRBJ2-1,NA,NA,TRBV30,14,TGTGCCTGGGGTGGCGACTACCAAGACAATGAGCAGTTCTTC,CAWGGDYQDNEQFF
TRBJ2-4,NA,TRBD2,TRBV28,16,TGTGCCAGCACGGGGTTCAGCGGGGGAGCCAAAAACATTCAGTACTTC,CASTGFSGGAKNIQYF
TRBJ2-7,NA,NA,TRBV6-2/TRBV6-3,13,TGTGCCATCAACGGAGGGGGCCTCTACGAGCAGTACTTC,CAINGGGLYEQYF
TRBJ2-4,few,NA,TRBV5-5,14,TGTGCCAACAGCTTGGAACTAGCTGTAAACATTCAGTACTTC,CANSLELAVNIQYF
TRBJ2-1,few,TRBD2,TRBV28,17,TGTGCCAGCAGTTTTTCGAGGACTAGCGGGAAGTACAATGAGCAGTTCTTC,CASSFSRTSGKYNEQFF
TRBJ1-4,NA,TRBD1,TRBV7-2,15,TGTGCCGGCAGCTCCGGACAGGGGGTCAGCGAAAAACTGTTTTTT,CAGSSGQGVSEKLFF
TRBJ2-3,many,TRBD2,TRBV29-1,14,TGCAGCGCCCTCCTAGCGGTTGGATCAGATACGCAGTATTTT,CSALLAVGSDTQYF
TRBJ1-2,once,NA,TRBV14,17,TGTGCCAGCAGTCCCGAACACTCAGACAGGTTAGAGTATGGCTACACCTTC,CASSPEHSDRLEYGYTF